This T cell receptor (beta chain) was found in a study of stem cell transplantation in POMP-related autoinflammatory disease. The assay was immunoSEQ multiplex PCR, and TCRdb's table has in-frame clones only and misses some. The sample records 5,000 or so clones, about 92% being singletons. Germline V CDR1 and CDR2: SEHNR, FQNEAQ (reference sequence). V was clipped by 5 bases and J by 0 bases, with 13 bases between them. This CDR3 comprises 15 residues. Sequenced material: CD8+ T cells from PBMCs, taken after stem cell transplantation. The clonotype originates from a human patient with POMP-related autoinflammation and immune dysregulation (PRAID). Some T cells may possibly be graft donor cells. The chain combines TRBV7-9 with TRBJ1-1, with D perhaps TRBD1 (6 bases). The CDR3: CASSGTWDMNTEAFF. CDR3 DNA sequence: TGTGCCAGCAGCGGTACCTGGGACATGAACACTGAAGCTTTCTTT.